The 32 T cell receptor beta chains reported below all come from one sample, sequenced in a study of cytomegalovirus exposure and HLA in healthy donors. PCR was performed using 60 Vbeta and 13 Jbeta primers. Produced via immunoSEQ multiplex PCR; TCRdb's table is partial and in-frame only. The sample contains about 170,000 clones, about four fifths of which appear only once. Sequencing was carried out using PBMCs. All receptors come from a male donor in good health and CMV-seronegative.

Remarks on this clone: Its ends do not fully match the called genes, so a read error is possible. This chain joins TRBV5-6 and TRBJ2-7; D ambiguous. This CDR3 comprises 12 residues. Germline V gives CDR1 SGHDT, CDR2 YYEEEE. CDR3 bases: TGTGCCAGCAGCCCACTCTCCTCCGAGCAGTACTTC. This encodes CASSPLSSEQYF.

As DNA, the CDR3 is TGTGCCAGCAGTTACTCCAGGGACTCTGGAAACACCATATATTTT. Encoded protein: CASSYSRDSGNTIYF. The chain carries TRBV6-6 and TRBJ1-3, with D maybe TRBD1 (5 bases). Germline assignment: CDR1 MNHNY and CDR2 SVGAGI (reference sequence). The CDR3 runs to 15 residues. The V end lost 0 bases, the J end lost 0 bases, and 6 bases lay between the germline ends.

The genes are TRBV2 and TRBJ2-7; 10 bases are shared with TRBD2. CDR3 length: 14 residues. V shed 7 bases and J 6 bases; nucleotides not matched to a gene: 9. Germline CDR1 SNHLY, CDR2 FYNNEI. CDR3 sequence: CASTLYGLAVEQYF. DNA of the CDR3: TGTGCCAGCACTCTATACGGACTAGCGGTCGAGCAGTACTTC.

This chain links TRBV19 with TRBJ1-5; weak D call: TRBD1 (5 bases). V was clipped by 7 bases and J by 0 bases, with 16 bases between them. This CDR3 spans 16 amino acids. Germline CDR1 and CDR2: LNHDA and SQIVND (reference sequence). The CDR3 DNA is TGTGCCAGTATGAAGAGACAGACAAATAGCAATCAGCCCCAGCATTTT. Protein: CASMKRQTNSNQPQHF.

This chain uses TRBV4-3 with TRBJ2-7, with D tentatively TRBD2 (5 bases). This CDR3 has 13 amino acids. Germline V lookup: CDR1 LGHNA, CDR2 YSLEER. V dropped 4 bases and J dropped 6 bases, with 13 bases sitting between them. CDR3 loop: CASSPDLGSEQYF. In DNA form, the CDR3 reads TGCGCCAGCAGCCCGGACTTAGGGTCCGAGCAGTACTTC.

This chain connects TRBV27 to TRBJ2-5; 8 nucleotides align to TRBD1. Trimming at V came to 1 base and at J to 5 bases, leaving 9 bases not matched to a gene. The CDR3 runs to 16 residues. Germline V gives CDR1 MNHEY, CDR2 SMNVEV (reference sequence). The CDR3 is CASSLYLTGGRETQYF. The CDR3 nucleotides read TGTGCCAGCAGTTTATACCTAACAGGGGGTCGTGAGACCCAGTACTTC.

A single count supports this clone. The chain combines TRBV6-1 with TRBJ1-1; the match to TRBD1 covers 9 bases. V gave up 6 bases and J gave up 0 bases; unmatched junction bases: 2. Germline values: CDR1 MNHNS, CDR2 SASEGT. CDR3 length: 14 amino acids. The CDR3 nucleotides are TGTGCCAGCAGGGGACAGGGAATGAACACTGAAGCTTTCTTT. Translating it yields CASRGQGMNTEAFF.

The chain combines TRBV25-1 with TRBJ2-2, with a weak D call TRBD2 (5 bases). V was shortened by 3 bases and J by 1 base, with 12 bases between the two germline ends. This CDR3 has 16 amino acids. Germline CDR1 and CDR2: MGHDK and SYGVNS. This chain's CDR3 is CASSEREVLNTGELFF. DNA of the CDR3: TGTGCCAGCAGTGAGAGGGAAGTACTGAACACCGGGGAGCTGTTTTTT.

This clone was counted only a few times. The chain carries TRBV7-2 and TRBJ1-5; 9 bases map to TRBD1. The CDR3 loop spans 15 amino acids. CDR1 and CDR2 from the germline V gene are SGHTA and FQGNSA. V lost 5 bases and J lost 1; bases outside the gene matches: 3. The CDR3 nucleotides read TGTGCCAGCAGCCGGGACAGGGCCAGCAATCAGCCCCAGCATTTT. It translates to CASSRDRASNQPQHF.

This chain links TRBV5-4 with TRBJ1-1; D gene ambiguous. CDR1 is SGHNT and CDR2 is YYREEE in the germline V gene (reference sequence). CDR3 length: 14 residues. V was pared by 0 bases and J by 1 base, with 7 bases between. Here the CDR3 DNA reads TGTGCCAGCAGCTTGGAACTCCAGAACACTGAAGCTTTCTTT. This translates into CASSLELQNTEAFF.

V and J are TRBV5-1 and TRBJ2-2, with D possibly TRBD2 on 5 matching bases. The V gene lost 5 bases and the J gene lost 1 base, with 12 bases spanning the gap. Germline V gene data show CDR1 as SGHRS and CDR2 as YFSETQ. The CDR3 spans 15 residues. This chain's CDR3 is CASRNGLLNTGELFF. The CDR3 coding sequence is TGCGCCAGCAGAAACGGACTTTTGAACACCGGGGAGCTGTTTTTT.

The J gene is TRBJ2-1, the V gene TRBV6-5, with D maybe TRBD1 (6 bases). Germline lookup yields CDR1 MNHEY and CDR2 SVGAGI. There are 15 residues in the CDR3. Deletions cut 0 bases from V and 9 bases from J, with 15 bases between. The CDR3 spells CASSYSTQGLSEQFF. The CDR3 bases are TGTGCCAGCAGTTACTCGACACAGGGTCTCAGTGAGCAGTTCTTC.

The chain employs TRBV18 and TRBJ2-5, with 10 bases lining up with TRBD2. Germline-derived CDR1 and CDR2 are KGHSH and LQKENI. Unmatched junction bases numbered 3, after V lost 0 bases and J lost 5 bases. This CDR3 spans 15 amino acids. Here the CDR3 DNA reads TGTGCCAGCTCACCACCCGCTAGCGGGAGCGAGACCCAGTACTTC. Translation gives CASSPPASGSETQYF.

This clone was counted between two and nine times. This chain uses TRBV28 with TRBJ2-3; tentative D call: TRBD1 (5 bases). V shed 3 bases and J shed 3 bases, with 10 bases lying between them. CDR1 MDHEN and CDR2 SYDVKM come from the germline V gene. This CDR3 comprises 14 residues. DNA for the CDR3: TGTGCCAGCAGTTTCTTGCAGGGAACAGATACGCAGTATTTT. This translates into CASSFLQGTDTQYF.

The chain combines TRBV30 with TRBJ1-5; 12 nucleotides agree with TRBD1. The CDR3 has 18 residues. Trimming at V came to 7 bases and at J to 9 bases, leaving 22 bases not matched to a gene. Germline V gene data show CDR1 as GTSNPN and CDR2 as SVGIG (reference sequence). CDR3 sequence (DNA): TGTGCCTTTCGCGACCGAAAACCGGGACAGGGGGCCCTATGGCCCCAGCATTTT. Protein: CAFRDRKPGQGALWPQHF. The full variable domain, its missing parts supplied by reference TRBV30 and TRBJ1-5, is SQTIHQWPATLVQPVGSPLSLECTVEGTSNPNLYWYRQAAGRGLQLLFYSVGIGQISSEVPQNLSASRPQDRQFILSSKKLLLSDSGFYLCAFRDRKPGQGALWPQHFGDGTRLSIL.

The genes are TRBV7-2 and TRBJ2-7; 12 nucleotides match TRBD2. CDR3 length: 17 amino acids. Germline loops: CDR1 SGHTA, CDR2 FQGNSA. Unmatched junction bases numbered 8, after V lost 5 bases and J lost 0 bases. The CDR3 DNA is TGTGCCAGCAGCCCCGTGTCGACTAGCGGGAGCTCCTACGAGCAGTACTTC. Its translation is CASSPVSTSGSSYEQYF.

CDR3 coding DNA: TGTGCCAGTTCCCCGGGACAGGGGGCCTCCTACACCTTC. This encodes CASSPGQGASYTF. The rearrangement uses TRBV27 and TRBJ1-2; the match to TRBD1 covers 12 bases. V shed 9 bases and J 10 bases; nucleotides not matched to a gene: 9. The V gene's germline CDR1 is MNHEY and CDR2 SMNVEV (reference sequence). The CDR3 is 13 amino acids.

This clone was detected only once. This chain connects TRBV19 to TRBJ2-4; TRBD2 might be the D (5 bases). The germline V gene has CDR1 LNHDA and CDR2 SQIVND (reference sequence). The V end was cut by 5 bases, the J end by 7 bases, with 18 bases between. CDR3 length equals 15 residues. The CDR3 nucleotides read TGTGCCAGTAGTCCCCTAGCCCTCGTCGGGAACATTCAGTACTTC. Translation: CASSPLALVGNIQYF.

The chain joins TRBV29-1 to TRBJ2-5; 11 bases map to TRBD2. The CDR3 runs 16 residues. Losses at the gene ends were 4 bases for V and 7 bases for J; bases not matched to a gene: 14. The germline CDR1 and CDR2 sequences are SQVTM and ANQGSEA. The CDR3 loop reads CSVGSLAGAVAGTQYF. The CDR3 nucleotides are TGCAGCGTTGGGTCACTAGCGGGGGCCGTCGCGGGGACCCAGTACTTC.

The chain uses TRBV6-1 and TRBJ2-7, with 7 positions matching TRBD2. V lost 3 bases, J lost 3 bases, and 11 bases stayed unmatched. The germline gives CDR1 MNHNS, CDR2 SASEGT. This CDR3 is built from 16 residues. The CDR3 DNA sequence: TGTGCCAGCAGTGAGTTAGGAGGGAGGGGAATCTACGAGCAGTACTTC. Residues: CASSELGGRGIYEQYF.

This clone was detected once. V is TRBV28 and J is TRBJ2-7, with D possibly matching TRBD2 (7 bases). V gave up 3 bases and J gave up 0 bases, with 18 bases separating them. The CDR3 totals 17 residues. Germline CDR1 is MDHEN and CDR2 is SYDVKM. CDR3 protein: CASSFGGGGLISYEQYF. CDR3 nucleotide sequence: TGTGCCAGCAGTTTTGGGGGAGGGGGGCTGATCTCCTACGAGCAGTACTTC.

This chain joins TRBV18 and TRBJ2-1, with TRBD1 matching 9 bases. Germline V gene sequence: CDR1 KGHSH, CDR2 LQKENI. The CDR3 covers 17 residues. J gave up 4 bases and V 1 base, and 8 bases lay outside the gene matches. CDR3 nucleotide sequence: TGTGCCAGCTCACCACTCGGCCGGGACAGGGTTTACAATGAGCAGTTCTTC. Its translation is CASSPLGRDRVYNEQFF.

V and J are TRBV7-7 and TRBJ2-5, with 8 positions matching TRBD1. Germline CDR1 and CDR2: SSHAT and FNYEAQ (reference sequence). J was trimmed by 7 bases and V by 5 bases; bases with no gene match: 6. This CDR3 is built from 13 residues. CDR3 sequence reads: CASSPGQGGTQYF. CDR3 coding DNA: TGTGCCAGCAGCCCTGGACAGGGCGGGACCCAGTACTTC.

The chain joins TRBV7-6 to TRBJ2-3; 10 bases are shared with TRBD2. The CDR3 sequence is 18 residues long. The trim removed 6 bases at V and 0 bases at J, leaving 12 bases unmatched. CDR1 and CDR2 from the germline V gene are SGHVS and FNYEAQ. DNA for the CDR3: TGTGCCAGCAGGCCCCTGGGCTCTAGCGGGGGAAGCACAGATACGCAGTATTTT. Translation gives CASRPLGSSGGSTDTQYF. The whole variable domain, filled in from reference TRBV7-6 and TRBJ2-3, reads GAGVSQSPRYKVTKRGQDVALRCDPISGHVSLYWYRQALGQGPEFLTYFNYEAQQDKSGLPNDRFSAERPEGSISTLTIQRTEQRDSAMYRCASRPLGSSGGSTDTQYFGPGTRLTVL.

This clone was seen only a few times. This chain joins TRBV5-6 and TRBJ2-7, with D unclear. Germline loops: CDR1 SGHDT, CDR2 YYEEEE. V lost 0 bases and J lost 0, with 13 bases in between. CDR3 length: 16 residues. The CDR3 DNA reads as TGTGCCAGCAGCTTGGGCCGGGTTTGGTACTCCTACGAGCAGTACTTC. This translates into CASSLGRVWYSYEQYF.

The chain joins TRBV4-2 to TRBJ1-4, with 8 positions matching TRBD1. This CDR3 has 17 residues. V lost 2 bases, J lost 0 bases, and 5 bases stayed unmatched. CDR1 LGHNA and CDR2 YNFKEQ come from the germline V gene. For the CDR3, the DNA is TGTGCCAGCAGCCAATATACAGGGGGGCCAACTAATGAAAAACTGTTTTTT. Its translation: CASSQYTGGPTNEKLFF.

This clone was detected only a few times. This sample includes further DNA sequences coding for the same CDR3. The V and J genes are TRBV19 and TRBJ1-5, with D unclear. Per germline, CDR1 LNHDA and CDR2 SQIVND (reference sequence). V lost 1 base to trimming and J lost 5 bases, with 3 bases between them. CDR3 size: 12 residues. The CDR3 DNA is TGTGCCAGTAGTATAGTCGATCAGCCCCAGCATTTT. Translating it yields CASSIVDQPQHF.

The DNA for the CDR3 is TGTGCCAGCAGGGCGTGGGTGGGGGGCTCCTACAATGAGCAGTTCTTC. It encodes CASRAWVGGSYNEQFF. V usage is TRBV4-2 and J usage is TRBJ2-1; D might be TRBD2 (6 bases). There are 16 residues in the CDR3. V lost 6 bases and J 0 bases, leaving 15 bases between the germline ends. Germline CDR1 LGHNA, CDR2 YNFKEQ.

The V gene is TRBV5-6, the J gene TRBJ2-3; 10 bases line up with TRBD2. This CDR3 region has 16 residues. From germline, CDR1 is SGHDT and CDR2 YYEEEE. Unmatched junction bases numbered 7, after V lost 0 bases and J lost 6 bases. The chain's CDR3 is CASSLGVAGGGDTQYF. The CDR3 nucleotides read TGTGCCAGCAGCTTGGGAGTAGCGGGGGGTGGTGATACGCAGTATTTT.

The chain uses TRBV28 and TRBJ2-3, with 9 bases lining up with TRBD2. CDR3 length equals 17 residues. From germline, CDR1 is MDHEN and CDR2 SYDVKM. After removal of 4 bases from V and 4 bases from J, the junction contained 12 bases not matched to a gene. The CDR3 DNA sequence: TGTGCCAGCAGTTCGACGGCCCGCGGGAGGGGAGCAGATACGCAGTATTTT. Protein sequence: CASSSTARGRGADTQYF.

The chain joins TRBV7-2 to TRBJ2-5; TRBD1 agrees at 8 bases. This CDR3 is built from 15 residues. Germline V gene lookup returns CDR1 SGHTA and CDR2 FQGNSA. Unmatched junction bases numbered 4, after V lost 1 base and J lost 3 bases. The chain's CDR3 is CASSLGWTGKETQYF. CDR3 in DNA: TGTGCCAGCAGCTTAGGATGGACAGGGAAAGAGACCCAGTACTTC.

The V and J genes are TRBV4-1 and TRBJ2-2; TRBD1 aligns across 7 bases. This CDR3 has 18 amino acids. The trim removed 1 base at V and 6 bases at J, leaving 14 bases unmatched. Per germline, CDR1 MGHRA and CDR2 YSYEKL. The CDR3, as DNA: TGCGCCAGCAGCCAAGCAGGATCAAACACAGGGGTTCCCGGGGAGCTGTTTTTT. Its protein is CASSQAGSNTGVPGELFF.